One T cell receptor beta chain is described in this entry. The germline gives CDR1 SGHNT, CDR2 YYREEE (reference sequence). CDR3 length equals 15 residues. Germline trimming cut 4 bases from V and 2 bases from J; bases unmatched to any gene: 5. The data were taken from a study of shared clonotypes between healthy human individuals. Measured with immunoSEQ multiplex PCR; TCRdb has only the in-frame clones, and not every one. Of some 1.5 million clones listed, 95% to 99% are singletons. V and J are TRBV5-4 and TRBJ2-2, with 7 positions matching TRBD2. The specimen sequenced was naive CD4+ T cells sorted from blood. The sample's subset: CD45RA+ positively selected. The sequence was collected from a man aged 25 to 40 in good health. CDR3 nucleotide sequence: TGTGCCAGCAGCGAAGCGGGAAGAAACACCGGGGAGCTGTTTTTT. Amino acids: CASSEAGRNTGELFF.